This TCR beta chain was recorded in a study of cytomegalovirus exposure and HLA in healthy donors. This clone was seen more than once but under ten times. Germline values: CDR1 MNHNY, CDR2 SVGAGI (reference sequence). The CDR3 runs 14 residues. J lost 2 bases, V lost 4 bases, and 4 bases had no gene match. With 60 Vbeta and 13 Jbeta primers, the PCR was carried out. TCRdb keeps only in-frame clones here, not all; method: immunoSEQ multiplex PCR. The sample shows approximately 100,000 clones, over 70% of them seen only once. The sequence was obtained from a man aged 50-59 years in good health and CMV-seropositive. The sample consisted of PBMCs. The chain employs TRBV6-6 and TRBJ2-7, with 8 bases matching TRBD1. CDR3 nucleotide sequence: TGTGCCAGCAGTTCGTTGGACAGGGCCTACGAGCAGTACTTC. This gives the protein CASSSLDRAYEQYF.